These 32 T cell receptor beta chains were all obtained from the same sample, sequenced in a study of Ad26.COV2.S vaccination and SARS-CoV-2 variants (dated by TCRdb to 2020 to 2022). The label giving this sample's treatment or condition can be read as: over 15 received Ad26.COV2.S at low or high dose, single or two shots; about 5 received placebo; per-sample allocation not given. Repertoires of vaccine and placebo recipients were sequenced from samples taken on day 63 after the first injection. The method behind the library was the immunoSEQ multiplex PCR assay. Sourced from immuneACCESS, this table was stored by TCRdb with only in-frame sequences that have V and J called. A share of the clones is absent; for the studies checked, an unresolved V gene accounts for under half, and the remainder has no known explanation. The sample profile shows 300,000 to 350,000 clones; 86% of them were found once. The top ten hold around 10% of the sample.

The input for sequencing was peripheral blood, taken in a trial of Ad26.COV2.S vaccine versus placebo. These receptors came from a person between 18 and 65 years old who received the Ad26.COV2.S COVID-19 vaccine or a placebo.

This chain connects TRBV23-1 to TRBJ2-7, with 8 bases lining up with TRBD1. TRBV23-1 falls under the ORF class, with uncertain function. V shed 4 bases, J shed 0 bases, and the junction held 8 bases outside the gene matches. The CDR3 extends over 16 amino acids. The CDR3 bases are TGCGCCAGCAGTCGGGGGGACAGGCCCTTCTCCTACGAGCAGTACTTC. It codes for CASSRGDRPFSYEQYF.

This chain connects TRBV28 to TRBJ2-1; 7 bases line up with TRBD2. This CDR3 spans 13 amino acids. CDR1 and CDR2 (germline): MDHEN, SYDVKM. J was trimmed by 6 bases and V by 8 bases; bases with no gene match: 7. The CDR3, as DNA: TGTGCCAGCGGTATGACTAGCACCAATGAGCAGTTCTTC. Amino acids: CASGMTSTNEQFF.

This clone appeared a few times. V usage is TRBV4-3 and J usage is TRBJ1-6; possibly TRBD1 for D (5 bases). CDR1 is LGHNA, CDR2 YSLEER, per germline. V dropped 4 bases and J dropped 13 bases, with 14 bases sitting between them. The CDR3 is 13 residues long. The CDR3 coding sequence is TGCGCCAGCAGCCCGACAGCTGCCTCGCCCCTCCACTTT. Its protein is CASSPTAASPLHF.

V gene TRBV28 combines with J gene TRBJ2-5; 8 nucleotides agree with TRBD1. Germline assignment: CDR1 MDHEN and CDR2 SYDVKM. V dropped 6 bases and J dropped 5; count of bases not matched to a gene: 11. The CDR3 covers 15 residues. The DNA of the CDR3 is TGTGCCAGCAGACCCAGCGGACAGGGTAGGGAGACCCAGTACTTC. This encodes CASRPSGQGRETQYF.

The chain combines TRBV30 with TRBJ2-7; D remains unclear. V was pared by 1 base and J by 5 bases, with 12 bases between. CDR3 length equals 13 residues. Germline V gene data show CDR1 as GTSNPN and CDR2 as SVGIG (reference sequence). The DNA of the CDR3 is TGTGCCTGGAGTGAAGATCTCCGGGACGAGCAGTACTTC. Protein sequence: CAWSEDLRDEQYF.

J is TRBJ2-5 and V is TRBV25-1; D perhaps matches TRBD2 (6 bases). The CDR3 consists of 18 residues. V was shortened by 4 bases and J by 5 bases, with 26 bases between the two germline ends. In germline, CDR1 is MGHDK, CDR2 SYGVNS. In nucleotides, the CDR3 is TGTGCCAGCAGTGCCCCCCCCGGCGAGGGACCGGCGGGGGAGACCCAGTACTTC. It specifies CASSAPPGEGPAGETQYF.

The rearrangement joins TRBV5-1 to TRBJ2-7; D is possibly TRBD1 or TRBD2 (5 bases each). Trimming removed 0 bases from V and 0 bases from J, with 19 bases in between. CDR3 length: 18 residues. Germline V gene lookup returns CDR1 SGHRS and CDR2 YFSETQ. The CDR3, as DNA: TGCGCCAGCAGCTTGGCGGGGCAGGAACCCAACTACTCCTACGAGCAGTACTTC. Amino acids: CASSLAGQEPNYSYEQYF.

The CDR3 here is CATGQHGELFF. As DNA, the CDR3 is TGTGCCACCGGACAGCACGGGGAGCTGTTTTTT. The J gene is TRBJ2-2, the V gene TRBV6-5, with D possibly TRBD1 on 6 matching bases. Between the trimmed V and J ends, which lost 10 bases and 7 bases, there was a span of 10 bases. CDR3 size: 11 residues. Germline V gene lookup returns CDR1 MNHEY and CDR2 SVGAGI.

The genes are TRBV29-1 and TRBJ1-1, with a tentative D call TRBD1 (6 bases). This CDR3 is 12 amino acids long. Trimming removed 3 bases from V and 7 bases from J, with 12 bases in between. Germline V gives CDR1 SQVTM, CDR2 ANQGSEA. The CDR3 DNA sequence: TGCAGCGTTGAGGGTAACAGGGATGAAGCTTTCTTT. Its translation: CSVEGNRDEAFF.

The chain uses TRBV6-2 or TRBV6-3 and TRBJ1-2; 10 bases map to TRBD1. In germline, CDR1 is MNHEY, CDR2 SVGEGT. Trimming cost V 2 bases and J 2 bases; bases outside gene matches: 14. There are 19 residues in the CDR3. CDR3: CASSYQVRTGGIINYGYTF. The CDR3 bases are TGTGCCAGCAGTTACCAAGTCCGGACAGGGGGTATAATCAACTATGGCTACACCTTC.

This sequence joins TRBV28 and TRBJ1-1; D gene unclear. This CDR3 contains 13 residues. Germline CDR1 reads MDHEN; CDR2 reads SYDVKM. V was shortened by 3 bases and J by 1 base, with 6 bases between the two germline ends. The CDR3, as DNA: TGTGCCAGCAGTTTGCGAGGGAACACTGAAGCTTTCTTT. Protein product: CASSLRGNTEAFF.

This chain joins TRBV7-9 and TRBJ1-2; D gene unclear. V was trimmed by 5 bases and J by 6 bases, leaving 7 bases between them. The CDR3 totals 11 residues. CDR1 is SEHNR and CDR2 is FQNEAQ in the germline V gene (reference sequence). CDR3 nucleotides: TGTGCCAGCAGCCCCCCTCATGGCTACACCTTC. Amino acids: CASSPPHGYTF.

This clone was picked up one time. The chain combines TRBV6-2 or TRBV6-3 with TRBJ2-2; 12 bases align to TRBD2. Looked up from germline, CDR1 is MNHEY and CDR2 is SVGEGT. The CDR3 covers 17 residues. The V and J ends lost 2 bases and 4 bases, in that order; junction bases with no gene match: 5. The DNA of the CDR3 is TGTGCCAGCAGTTACCTAGCGGGAGGGCCTGTCACCGGGGAGCTGTTTTTT. Amino acids: CASSYLAGGPVTGELFF.

The chain joins TRBV7-9 to TRBJ1-6, with D tentatively TRBD1 (5 bases). The CDR3 totals 15 residues. V gave up 4 bases and J gave up 9 bases, with 16 bases separating them. The germline gives CDR1 SEHNR, CDR2 FQNEAQ (reference sequence). CDR3 nucleotide sequence: TGTGCCAGCAGCTCCGAGGCGGACATATTTTCACCCCTCCACTTT. It codes for CASSSEADIFSPLHF.

This clone was detected a few times. The V call is TRBV7-9, the J call TRBJ2-7; D is ambiguous. The V gene lost 5 bases and the J gene lost 6 bases, with 11 bases spanning the gap. The CDR3 is 12 amino acids. Germline-derived CDR1 and CDR2 are SEHNR and FQNEAQ (reference sequence). CDR3 sequence (DNA): TGTGCCAGCAGCCAAATAGTCGGCGAGCAGTACTTC. It is translated as CASSQIVGEQYF.

The rearrangement links TRBV5-6 to TRBJ1-1; D gene ambiguous. Germline loops: CDR1 SGHDT, CDR2 YYEEEE. CDR3 size: 14 residues. V gave up 2 bases and J gave up 1 base, with 9 bases separating them. This CDR3 is CASSLIRGNTEAFF. Written as DNA, the CDR3 is TGTGCCAGCAGCTTAATCCGGGGGAACACTGAAGCTTTCTTT.

The genes are TRBV6-5 and TRBJ2-5, with a weak D call TRBD1 (7 bases). This CDR3 is 15 amino acids long. V lost 7 bases and J 4 bases, leaving 19 bases between the germline ends. The V gene's germline CDR1 is MNHEY and CDR2 SVGAGI. CDR3 DNA: TGTGCCAGCACGGCAGGGGGGTTTCGAGGAGAGACCCAGTACTTC. It specifies CASTAGGFRGETQYF.

In DNA, the CDR3 is TGTGCCAGCAGTCGCTACGGACTGGAAGAGACCCAGTACTTC. Protein product: CASSRYGLEETQYF. J is TRBJ2-5 and V is TRBV27; TRBD2 is a possible D gene (5 bases). Germline loops: CDR1 MNHEY, CDR2 SMNVEV (reference sequence). CDR3 length equals 14 residues. The ends were cut back, 5 bases at V and 3 bases at J, with 13 bases in the middle.

The V and J genes are TRBV4-3 and TRBJ2-5; weak D call: TRBD2 (6 bases). The CDR3 is made up of 16 amino acids. V lost 0 bases and J lost 1, with 12 bases in between. In germline, CDR1 is LGHNA, CDR2 YSLEER. This CDR3 reads CASSQDHGTLQETQYF. In nucleotides, the CDR3 is TGCGCCAGCAGCCAAGATCACGGGACTCTCCAAGAGACCCAGTACTTC.

The chain couples TRBV4-3 to TRBJ2-3, with a weak D call TRBD2 (6 bases). Germline lookup yields CDR1 LGHNA and CDR2 YSLEER. The CDR3 is made up of 16 amino acids. V shed 0 bases and J shed 2 bases, with 12 bases lying between them. The CDR3 DNA is TGCGCCAGCAGCCAAGATCCTGCGGGGACCACAGATACGCAGTATTTT. Translating gives CASSQDPAGTTDTQYF.

In nucleotides, the CDR3 is TGTGCCGTGGGGAATACCTACAATGAGCAGTTCTTC. Its translation is CAVGNTYNEQFF. J is TRBJ2-1 and V is TRBV6-5, with no clear D. V was pared by 11 bases and J by 2 bases, with 10 bases between. The CDR3 loop spans 12 amino acids. The germline V gene encodes CDR1 MNHEY and CDR2 SVGAGI.

This chain uses TRBV19 with TRBJ2-1; tentative D call: TRBD1 (5 bases). CDR1 LNHDA and CDR2 SQIVND come from the germline V gene (reference sequence). Trimming left V 7 bases short and J 0 bases short, with 10 bases between. The CDR3 is 14 residues long. CDR3 sequence (DNA): TGTGCCAGTAAGGGGTATAGCTCCTACAATGAGCAGTTCTTC. This gives the protein CASKGYSSYNEQFF.

This clone came up once. The genes are TRBV5-4 and TRBJ2-7, with TRBD2 as a possible D gene (7 bases). The V end lost 4 bases, the J end lost 2 bases, and 16 bases lay between the germline ends. CDR3 length: 15 amino acids. Looked up from germline, CDR1 is SGHNT and CDR2 is YYREEE (reference sequence). CDR3 sequence reads: CASSPSGGFAYEQYF. For the CDR3, the DNA is TGTGCCAGCAGCCCGTCGGGGGGCTTCGCCTACGAGCAGTACTTC.

The J gene is TRBJ2-3, the V gene TRBV5-4, with 10 bases identical to TRBD2. CDR1 SGHNT and CDR2 YYREEE come from the germline V gene (reference sequence). This CDR3 is built from 15 residues. Trimming took 0 bases from V and 5 from J; bases not matched to a gene: 3. Written as DNA, the CDR3 is TGTGCCAGCAGCTTGGAACTAGCGGGACAAGATACGCAGTATTTT. Translating gives CASSLELAGQDTQYF.

V is TRBV4-3 and J is TRBJ1-1; D is possibly TRBD1 (5 bases). V was cut by 2 bases and J by 5 bases, with 15 bases left in between. The CDR3 length is 15 residues. Looked up from germline, CDR1 is LGHNA and CDR2 is YSLEER. CDR3 sequence reads: CASSQNGWGYTEAFF. In nucleotides, the CDR3 is TGCGCCAGCAGCCAAAATGGATGGGGGTATACTGAAGCTTTCTTT.

This clone was seen a handful of times. The chain has TRBV27 and TRBJ2-2; 7 bases agree with TRBD1. V shed 2 bases, J shed 1 base, and the junction held 1 base outside the gene matches. CDR1 is MNHEY, CDR2 SMNVEV, per germline (reference sequence). The CDR3 is 15 residues long. The CDR3 sequence is CASSLQGVNTGELFF. The CDR3 DNA follows: TGTGCCAGCAGTTTACAGGGGGTGAACACCGGGGAGCTGTTTTTT.

This rearrangement joins TRBV5-6 to TRBJ2-7; 8 bases are a match to TRBD1. In germline, CDR1 is SGHDT, CDR2 YYEEEE. The V gene end was trimmed by 4 bases and the J gene end by 3 bases; junction bases not matched to a gene: 9. CDR3 length equals 15 residues. The CDR3 region has the DNA TGTGCCAGCAGCCCTCGGGACAGGAGAGTCTACGAGCAGTACTTC. It codes for CASSPRDRRVYEQYF.

V and J are TRBV2 and TRBJ2-5, with 9 bases aligning to TRBD2. V lost 8 bases and J lost 7; bases outside the gene matches: 20. The CDR3 contains 17 residues. Germline lookup yields CDR1 SNHLY and CDR2 FYNNEI. The chain's CDR3 is CASSLLLAGATEGTQYF. The CDR3 DNA sequence: TGTGCCAGCTCCCTCTTACTAGCGGGCGCCACCGAAGGGACCCAGTACTTC.

The chain uses TRBV7-2 and TRBJ2-1, with a possible D match to TRBD2 (6 bases). V was trimmed by 0 bases and J by 4 bases, leaving 13 bases between them. The CDR3 spans 16 residues. Per germline, CDR1 SGHTA and CDR2 FQGNSA. CDR3 loop: CASSLAGRDSYNEQFF. CDR3 nucleotides: TGTGCCAGCAGCTTAGCAGGTAGGGACTCTTACAATGAGCAGTTCTTC.

This clone has a handful of counts. V and J are TRBV5-1 and TRBJ1-2, with D perhaps matching TRBD1 (6 bases). V was clipped by 0 bases and J by 8 bases, with 14 bases between them. CDR1 is SGHRS, CDR2 YFSETQ, per germline. The CDR3 runs 14 residues. In DNA form, the CDR3 reads TGCGCCAGCAGCTTGGCCCCAGGGGAGCAAGGCTACACCTTC. Its protein product is CASSLAPGEQGYTF.

CDR3 DNA: TGTGCCAGCAGGAATGGTCAGGGGGAGGCAGGCTACACCTTC. It yields the protein CASRNGQGEAGYTF. The chain carries TRBV28 and TRBJ1-2, with 7 nucleotides matching TRBD1. V was clipped by 6 bases and J by 8 bases; unmatched bases: 12. Looked up from germline, CDR1 is MDHEN and CDR2 is SYDVKM. This CDR3 is 14 amino acids long.

The V gene is TRBV5-5, the J gene TRBJ1-5; TRBD1 agrees at 7 bases. This CDR3 comprises 15 residues. Trimming took 5 bases from V and 3 from J; bases not matched to a gene: 8. The germline V gene encodes CDR1 SGHKS and CDR2 YYEKEE (reference sequence). The CDR3 sequence: CASSWKGGSNQPQHF. The CDR3 DNA is TGTGCCAGCAGTTGGAAAGGGGGCTCCAATCAGCCCCAGCATTTT.